The 15 T cell receptor beta chains below come from one sample, sequenced in a study of blood T cell repertoires in COVID-19. Only in-frame clones appear in the TCRdb table, and some are missing; sequencing was by immunoSEQ multiplex PCR. This table holds 350,000 to 450,000 clones, about 90% found once. Material for sequencing was peripheral blood. These receptors all stem from a woman aged 55 to 70 with COVID-19, enrolled during active disease.

This clone was seen only once. The V and J genes are TRBV7-9 and TRBJ1-6, with D tentatively TRBD1 (5 bases). Germline V gene data show CDR1 as SEHNR and CDR2 as FQNEAQ (reference sequence). The CDR3 has 14 amino acids. The V end lost 4 bases, the J end lost 9 bases, and 13 bases lay between the germline ends. In DNA, the CDR3 is TGTGCCAGCAGCTCGGGGGTCCCCCGTTCACCCCTCCACTTT. Translated: CASSSGVPRSPLHF. Filled out from reference TRBV7-9 and TRBJ1-6, the complete variable domain reads DTGVSQNPRHKITKRGQNVTFRCDPISEHNRLYWYRQTLGQGPEFLTYFQNEAQLEKSRLLSDRFSAERPKGSFSTLEIQRTEQGDSAMYLCASSSGVPRSPLHFGNGTRLTVT.

This clone has just one count. V gene TRBV18 combines with J gene TRBJ2-1; D is uncertain. Germline assignment: CDR1 KGHSH and CDR2 LQKENI. V was pared by 3 bases and J by 0 bases, with 12 bases between. CDR3 size: 16 residues. The CDR3 is CASSPLEARSYNEQFF. The DNA for the CDR3 is TGTGCCAGCTCACCCCTAGAAGCCCGCTCCTACAATGAGCAGTTCTTC.

The rearrangement uses TRBV3-1 (or the pseudogene TRBV3-2) and TRBJ2-5, with 9 nucleotides matching TRBD1. The trim removed 4 bases at V and 5 bases at J, leaving 5 bases unmatched. This CDR3 spans 14 amino acids. Germline V gene lookup returns CDR1 LGHDT and CDR2 YNNKEL (reference sequence). In nucleotides, the CDR3 is TGTGCCAGCAGCCGGGACAGGGCCCGGGAGACCCAGTACTTC. This codes for CASSRDRARETQYF.

The CDR3 sequence is CASSVGGAQNNYGYTF. The CDR3 coding sequence is TGTGCCAGCAGCGTTGGGGGGGCGCAGAATAACTATGGCTACACCTTC. This chain connects TRBV9 to TRBJ1-2; tentative D call: TRBD1 (6 bases). This CDR3 is built from 16 residues. Germline lookup yields CDR1 SGDLS and CDR2 YYNGEE. Between the trimmed V and J ends, which lost 2 bases and 1 base, there was a span of 15 bases. The full variable domain, completed using reference TRBV9 and TRBJ1-2, is DSGVTQTPKHLITATGQRVTLRCSPRSGDLSVYWYQQSLDQGLQFLIQYYNGEERAKGNILERFSAQQFPDLHSELNLSSLELGDSALYFCASSVGGAQNNYGYTFGSGTRLTVV.

The rearrangement uses TRBV7-6 and TRBJ1-1; D gene uncertain. Germline V gene lookup returns CDR1 SGHVS and CDR2 FNYEAQ. With 9 bases removed from V and 4 bases from J, the gap between germline ends came to 15 bases. CDR3 length equals 13 residues. CDR3 sequence reads: CASAAGQTTEAFF. For the CDR3, the DNA is TGTGCCAGTGCAGCGGGCCAAACCACTGAAGCTTTCTTT.

The chain combines TRBV4-1 with TRBJ2-7, with 9 bases aligning to TRBD2. CDR1 is MGHRA, CDR2 YSYEKL, per germline. The CDR3 extends over 16 amino acids. V was pared by 1 base and J by 3 bases, with 7 bases of the junction left unmatched. The CDR3 DNA sequence: TGCGCCAGCAGCCAAGCGGCGAGCGGGGGGTTCTACGAGCAGTACTTC. Amino acid sequence: CASSQAASGGFYEQYF.

The chain couples TRBV3-1 (or the pseudogene TRBV3-2) to TRBJ2-7; 10 bases agree with TRBD2. The CDR3 loop spans 13 amino acids. Trimming cost V 7 bases and J 3 bases; bases outside gene matches: 3. Germline V CDR1 and CDR2: LGHDT, YNNKEL (reference sequence). CDR3 coding DNA: TGTGCCAGCAAACTAGCGGGGAGCTACGAGCAGTACTTC. Its protein product is CASKLAGSYEQYF.

The rearrangement joins TRBV6-5 to TRBJ1-3, with D maybe TRBD1 (6 bases). The V gene lost 6 bases and the J gene lost 2 bases, with 14 bases spanning the gap. Germline V CDR1 and CDR2: MNHEY, SVGAGI. The CDR3 loop spans 15 amino acids. The CDR3 coding sequence is TGTGCCAGCAGCAGGGAGGGGGGGACTGGAAACACCATATATTTT. It codes for CASSREGGTGNTIYF.

Notes on this clone: The same CDR3 can be traced to other DNA sequences in this sample. The genes are TRBV7-2 and TRBJ1-2, with TRBD1 matching 9 bases. The germline CDR1 and CDR2 sequences are SGHTA and FQGNSA. V shed 5 bases, J shed 5 bases, and the junction held 9 bases outside the gene matches. The CDR3 is 15 amino acids. In DNA, the CDR3 is TGTGCCAGCAGCCTTGACTCGACAGGGGGATATGGCTACACCTTC. It translates to CASSLDSTGGYGYTF.

V gene TRBV6-5 combines with J gene TRBJ1-1; TRBD1 is a possible D gene (5 bases). Germline assignment: CDR1 MNHEY and CDR2 SVGAGI. The CDR3 runs to 16 residues. Trimming removed 0 bases at V and 0 bases at J, with 11 bases between. CDR3 coding DNA: TGTGCCAGCAGTTACTCCCCAGGGATAGTGAACACTGAAGCTTTCTTT. Protein product: CASSYSPGIVNTEAFF.

This sequence joins TRBV24-1 and TRBJ2-2; TRBD2 aligns across 7 bases. Per germline, CDR1 KGHDR and CDR2 SFDVKD. J gave up 2 bases and V 4 bases, and 6 bases lay outside the gene matches. There are 16 residues in the CDR3. Written as DNA, the CDR3 is TGTGCCACCAGTGAAGGGAGGGGTCGCAACACCGGGGAGCTGTTTTTT. Protein sequence: CATSEGRGRNTGELFF.

V and J are TRBV6-5 and TRBJ1-5; D is ambiguous. The CDR3 has 15 amino acids. Germline V gives CDR1 MNHEY, CDR2 SVGAGI. Trimming stripped 6 bases from V and 3 bases from J, with 15 bases between. The CDR3 DNA follows: TGTGCCAGCAGCGAGGGCCATCTCCTCAATCAGCCCCAGCATTTT. Amino acid sequence: CASSEGHLLNQPQHF.

This chain links TRBV19 with TRBJ1-2, with 7 positions matching TRBD1. This CDR3 is built from 16 residues. Per the germline V gene, CDR1 is LNHDA and CDR2 is SQIVND (reference sequence). Trimming took 1 base from V and 1 from J; bases not matched to a gene: 6. This CDR3 is CASSIVGTALNYGYTF. Written as DNA, the CDR3 is TGTGCCAGTAGTATAGTTGGGACAGCCCTTAACTATGGCTACACCTTC. The complete variable domain, with remaining parts taken from reference TRBV19 and TRBJ1-2, reads DGGITQSPKYLFRKEGQNVTLSCEQNLNHDAMYWYRQDPGQGLRLIYYSQIVNDFQKGDIAEGYSVSREKKESFPLTVTSAQKNPTAFYLCASSIVGTALNYGYTFGSGTRLTVV.

The chain joins TRBV7-9 to TRBJ2-7; 10 bases are shared with TRBD1. Looked up from germline, CDR1 is SEHNR and CDR2 is FQNEAQ (reference sequence). The CDR3 loop spans 16 amino acids. V trimming: 2 bases; J trimming: 4 bases; junction bases outside the gene matches: 8. The DNA for the CDR3 is TGTGCCAGCAGCTTATCGGGACAGGGGATGAGGTACGAGCAGTACTTC. Its protein is CASSLSGQGMRYEQYF.

This clone was seen just once. The chain carries TRBV18 and TRBJ1-6; D remains ambiguous. V lost 8 bases, J lost 1 base, and 9 bases lay in between. This CDR3 is 14 amino acids long. The germline CDR1 and CDR2 sequences are KGHSH and LQKENI. The CDR3 loop is CASPVKSYNSPLHF. The CDR3 DNA reads as TGTGCCAGCCCTGTAAAATCCTATAATTCACCCCTCCACTTT.